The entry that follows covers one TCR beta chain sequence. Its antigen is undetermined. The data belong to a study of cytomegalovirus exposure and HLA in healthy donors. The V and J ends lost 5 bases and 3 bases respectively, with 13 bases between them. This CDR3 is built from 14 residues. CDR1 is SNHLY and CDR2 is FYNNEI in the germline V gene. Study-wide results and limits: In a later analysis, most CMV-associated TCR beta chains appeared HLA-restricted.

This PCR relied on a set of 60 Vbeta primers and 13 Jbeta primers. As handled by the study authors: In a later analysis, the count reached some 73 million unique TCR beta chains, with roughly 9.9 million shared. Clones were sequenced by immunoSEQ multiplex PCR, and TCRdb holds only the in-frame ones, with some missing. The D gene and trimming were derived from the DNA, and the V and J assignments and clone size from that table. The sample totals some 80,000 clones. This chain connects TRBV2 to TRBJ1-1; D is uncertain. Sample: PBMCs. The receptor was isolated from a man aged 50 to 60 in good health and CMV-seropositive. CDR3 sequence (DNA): TGTGCCAGCAGTACTTTGGGGAGTGACACTGAAGCTTTCTTT. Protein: CASSTLGSDTEAFF. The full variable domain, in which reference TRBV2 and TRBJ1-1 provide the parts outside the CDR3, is EPEVTQTPSHQVTQMGQEVILRCVPISNHLYFYWYRQILGQKVEFLVSFYNNEISEKSEIFDDQFSVERPDGSNFTLKIRSTKLEDSAMYFCASSTLGSDTEAFFGQGTRLTVV.